The T cell receptor beta chain described here comes from a study of T-cell memory formation after mild COVID-19. The overall study: Clusters were largely donor specific.

This clonotype came up a few times. CDR1 is MNHEY and CDR2 is SVGAGI in the germline V gene. This CDR3 is built from 16 residues. Trimming removed 7 bases at V and 0 bases at J, with 18 bases between. TCRdb re-analysed the 5' RACE reads in MiXCR, keeping a single row per CDR3 protein. The sample shows some 270,000 distinct CDR3 sequences, over 15% of them seen only once. This receptor was obtained from an adult woman who had mild COVID-19 (a few samples of this study predate the infection). Cell type and time point are not known. The sample comprised PBMCs or a T cell subset sorted from them (not recorded which). This chain uses TRBV6-5 with TRBJ1-1; possible D gene TRBD1, 6 bases. The CDR3 region has the DNA TGTGCCAGCAAACTACAGGGACCCGGGGTGAACACTGAAGCTTTCTTT. Translated: CASKLQGPGVNTEAFF.